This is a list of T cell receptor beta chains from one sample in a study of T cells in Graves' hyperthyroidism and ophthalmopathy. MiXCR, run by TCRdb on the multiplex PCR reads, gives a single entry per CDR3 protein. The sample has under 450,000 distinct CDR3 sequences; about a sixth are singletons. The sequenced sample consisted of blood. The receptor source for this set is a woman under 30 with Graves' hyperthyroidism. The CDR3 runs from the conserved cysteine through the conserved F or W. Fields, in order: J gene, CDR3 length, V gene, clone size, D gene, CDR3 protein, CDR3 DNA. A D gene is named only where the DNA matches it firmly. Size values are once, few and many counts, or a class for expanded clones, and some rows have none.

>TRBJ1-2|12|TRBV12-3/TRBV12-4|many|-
CATRGTDYGYTF
TGTGCCACCCGTGGGACGGACTATGGCTACACCTTC
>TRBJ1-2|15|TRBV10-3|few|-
CAISESMGQGYGYTF
TGTGCCATCAGTGAGTCGATGGGGCAGGGCTATGGCTACACCTTC
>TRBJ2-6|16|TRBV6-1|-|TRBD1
CASRDREYSGANVLTF
TGTGCCAGCAGGGACAGGGAATACTCTGGGGCCAACGTCCTGACTTTC
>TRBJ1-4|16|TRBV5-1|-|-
CASSLEFGGNYEKLFF
TGCGCCAGCAGCTTGGAGTTCGGGGGGAATTATGAAAAACTGTTTTTT
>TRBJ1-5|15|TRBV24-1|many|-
CATSDHQGSNQPQHF
TGTGCCACCAGTGATCATCAGGGCAGCAATCAGCCCCAGCATTTT
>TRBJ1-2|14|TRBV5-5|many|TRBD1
CASSLEGQDYGYTF
TGTGCCAGCAGCTTGGAGGGACAGGACTATGGCTACACCTTC
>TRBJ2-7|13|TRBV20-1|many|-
CSARDGSFYEQYF
TGCAGTGCGCGGGACGGATCCTTCTACGAGCAGTACTTC
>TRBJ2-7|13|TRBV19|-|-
CASTRGPEGEQYF
TGTGCCAGCACTAGGGGCCCGGAAGGCGAGCAGTACTTC
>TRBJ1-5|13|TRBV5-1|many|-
CASRGGENQPQHF
TGCGCCAGCAGGGGGGGGGAGAATCAGCCCCAGCATTTT
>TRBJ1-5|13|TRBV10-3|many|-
CAISVEEDQPQHF
TGTGCCATCAGTGTGGAGGAGGATCAGCCCCAGCATTTT
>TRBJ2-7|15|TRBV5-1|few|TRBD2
CASSLAPGGIDEQYF
TGCGCCAGCAGCTTGGCGCCGGGAGGTATCGACGAGCAGTACTTC
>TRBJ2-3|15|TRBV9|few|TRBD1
CASSPTPDRGDTQYF
TGTGCCAGCAGCCCTACACCGGACAGGGGTGATACGCAGTATTTT
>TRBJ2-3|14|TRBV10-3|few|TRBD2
CAITGGAGTDTQYF
TGTGCCATCACTGGCGGAGCGGGGACAGATACGCAGTATTTT
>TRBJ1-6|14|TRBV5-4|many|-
CASSLVGMDSPLHF
TGTGCCAGCAGCTTGGTGGGTATGGATTCACCCCTCCACTTT
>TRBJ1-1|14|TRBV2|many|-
CASRGRAMNTEAFF
TGTGCCAGCAGAGGCAGGGCAATGAACACTGAAGCTTTCTTT
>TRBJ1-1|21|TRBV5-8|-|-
CASSFWPSVGQLPGGNTEAFF
TGTGCCAGCAGCTTCTGGCCCTCTGTCGGACAGCTCCCCGGGGGGAACACTGAAGCTTTCTTT
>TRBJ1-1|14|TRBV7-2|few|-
CASSYLGLFTEAFF
TGTGCCAGCAGCTACCTAGGGCTTTTCACTGAAGCTTTCTTT
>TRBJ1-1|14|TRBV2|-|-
CASSVNGESTEAFF
TGTGCCAGCAGTGTCAACGGGGAGAGCACTGAAGCCTTCTTT
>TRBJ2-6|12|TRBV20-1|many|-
CSASSGANVLTF
TGCAGTGCTAGTTCTGGGGCCAACGTCCTGACTTTC
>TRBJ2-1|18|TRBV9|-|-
CASSVRNPGTLASNEQFF
TGTGCCAGCAGCGTTAGAAATCCCGGGACACTTGCCTCCAATGAGCAGTTCTTC
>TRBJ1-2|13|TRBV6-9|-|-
CASSYADTYGYTF
TGTGCCAGCAGTTACGCCGACACCTATGGCTACACCTTC
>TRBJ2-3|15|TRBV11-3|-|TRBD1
CASSLGPGGADTQYF
TGTGCCAGCAGCTTAGGACCAGGGGGCGCAGATACGCAGTATTTT
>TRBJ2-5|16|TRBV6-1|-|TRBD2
CASSSIGGGGGETQYF
TGTGCCAGCAGTAGTATTGGCGGGGGGGGCGGCGAGACCCAGTACTTC
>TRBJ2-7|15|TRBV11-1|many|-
CASSLSPVRNYEQYF
TGTGCCAGCAGCTTAAGTCCTGTACGAAACTACGAGCAGTACTTC
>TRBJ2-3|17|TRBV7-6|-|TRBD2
CASTGTAGGSTTDTQYF
TGTGCCAGCACCGGGACAGCGGGAGGAAGTACCACAGATACGCAGTATTTT
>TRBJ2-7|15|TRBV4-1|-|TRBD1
CASSHRETGSYEQYF
TGCGCCAGCAGCCACCGTGAGACAGGGTCCTACGAGCAGTACTTC
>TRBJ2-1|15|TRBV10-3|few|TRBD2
CAISKLAGGDNEQFF
TGTGCCATCAGTAAACTAGCGGGGGGGGACAATGAGCAGTTCTTC
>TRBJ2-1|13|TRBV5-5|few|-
CASSLGPANEQFF
TGTGCCAGCAGCTTGGGACCGGCGAATGAGCAGTTCTTC
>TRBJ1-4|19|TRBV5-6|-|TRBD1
CASSIETGTGRFTNEKLFF
TGTGCCAGCAGCATCGAAACCGGGACAGGGAGATTCACTAATGAAAAACTGTTTTTT
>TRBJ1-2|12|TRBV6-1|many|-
CASRATEYGYTF
TGTGCCAGCAGGGCAACGGAATATGGCTACACCTTC
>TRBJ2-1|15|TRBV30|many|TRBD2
CAWNIAGGSYNEQFF
TGTGCCTGGAATATAGCGGGGGGGTCCTACAATGAGCAGTTCTTC
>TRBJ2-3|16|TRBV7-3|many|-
CASSLGTPGAADTQYF
TGTGCCAGCAGCTTAGGGACCCCAGGGGCCGCAGATACGCAGTATTTT
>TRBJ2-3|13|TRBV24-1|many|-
CATSDSVRDTQYF
TGTGCCACCAGTGATTCAGTCAGAGATACGCAGTATTTT
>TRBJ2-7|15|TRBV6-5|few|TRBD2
CASSYETSGPYEQYF
TGTGCCAGCAGTTACGAAACTAGCGGACCCTACGAGCAGTACTTC
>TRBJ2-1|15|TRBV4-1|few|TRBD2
CASSWTSGGVNEQFF
TGCGCCAGCAGCTGGACTAGCGGGGGGGTCAATGAGCAGTTCTTC
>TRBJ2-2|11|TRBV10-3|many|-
CAIRSTGELFF
TGTGCCATCCGATCCACCGGGGAGCTGTTTTTT
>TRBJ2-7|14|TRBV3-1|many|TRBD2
CASSSLAGGNEQYF
TGTGCCAGCAGCAGCCTAGCGGGAGGGAACGAGCAGTACTTC
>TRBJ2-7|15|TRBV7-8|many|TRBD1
CASSSKTGGGHEQYF
TGTGCCAGCAGCTCAAAGACAGGGGGGGGCCACGAGCAGTACTTC
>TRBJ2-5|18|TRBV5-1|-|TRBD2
CASSRTGTSGGAGETQYF
TGTGCCAGCAGCCGGACCGGGACTAGCGGGGGGGCCGGAGAGACCCAGTACTTC
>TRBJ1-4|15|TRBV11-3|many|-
CASSLDRDTNEKLFF
TGTGCCAGCAGCTTAGACCGGGATACGAATGAAAAACTGTTTTTT
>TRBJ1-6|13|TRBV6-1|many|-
CASSPRPGAPLHF
TGTGCCAGCAGCCCTCGCCCGGGAGCACCCCTCCACTTT
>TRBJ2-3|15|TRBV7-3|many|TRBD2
CASSSPGLALDTQYF
TGTGCCAGCAGCTCCCCGGGACTAGCGCTAGATACGCAGTATTTT
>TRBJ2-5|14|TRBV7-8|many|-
CASSLGTEQETQYF
TGTGCCAGCAGCTTGGGAACGGAACAAGAGACCCAGTACTTC
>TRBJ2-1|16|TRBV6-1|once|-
CASTQIGDPIYNEQFF
TGTGCCAGCACCCAAATAGGCGATCCCATCTACAATGAGCAGTTCTTC
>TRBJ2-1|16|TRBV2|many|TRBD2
CASSEPGTSPLGEQFF
TGTGCCAGCAGTGAACCCGGGACTAGCCCTTTGGGTGAGCAGTTCTTC
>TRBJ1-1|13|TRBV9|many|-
CASSVWMNTEAFF
TGTGCCAGCAGCGTATGGATGAACACTGAAGCTTTCTTT
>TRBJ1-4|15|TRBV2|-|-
CASSEFGAANEKLFF
TGTGCCAGCAGTGAGTTCGGCGCAGCTAATGAAAAACTGTTTTTT
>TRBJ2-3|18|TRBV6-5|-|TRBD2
CASSSGGFRDSGTDTQYF
TGTGCCAGCAGTTCGGGAGGTTTCCGGGATAGTGGCACAGATACGCAGTATTTT
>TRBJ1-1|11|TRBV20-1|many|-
CSVKGPLGAFF
TGCAGTGTGAAGGGACCTCTAGGAGCTTTCTTT
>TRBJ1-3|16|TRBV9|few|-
CAGSVTRGGTGNTIYF
TGTGCCGGCAGCGTAACGCGGGGGGGAACTGGAAACACCATATATTTT
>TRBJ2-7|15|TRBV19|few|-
CASSQPGPGRNEQYF
TGTGCCAGTAGTCAGCCGGGCCCCGGCAGGAACGAGCAGTACTTC
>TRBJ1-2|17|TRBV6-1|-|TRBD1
CASSHDRGAAGRDGYTF
TGTGCCAGCAGTCACGACAGGGGAGCCGCCGGGCGCGATGGCTACACCTTC
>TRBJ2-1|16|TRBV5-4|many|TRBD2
CASSSGGLAGAHEQFF
TGTGCCAGCAGCTCCGGGGGGCTAGCGGGAGCCCATGAGCAGTTCTTC
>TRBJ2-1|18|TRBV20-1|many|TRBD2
CSAGAGTSGSRFRNEQFF
TGCAGTGCAGGGGCGGGGACTAGCGGGAGCAGGTTTCGCAATGAGCAGTTCTTC
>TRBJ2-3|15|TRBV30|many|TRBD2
CAWSEEAGVGGTQYF
TGTGCCTGGAGTGAGGAAGCGGGAGTAGGGGGTACGCAGTATTTT
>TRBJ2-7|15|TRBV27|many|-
CASSLGMGGGYEQYF
TGTGCCAGCAGTTTGGGGATGGGGGGCGGATACGAGCAGTACTTC
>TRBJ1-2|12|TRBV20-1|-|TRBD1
CSARTGHYGYTF
TGCAGTGCGCGGACAGGCCACTATGGCTACACCTTC
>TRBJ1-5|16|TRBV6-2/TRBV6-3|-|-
CASSYHRSYSNQPQHF
TGTGCCAGCAGTTACCATCGCAGCTATAGCAATCAGCCCCAGCATTTT